This is a list of T cell receptor beta chains from one sample in a study of cytomegalovirus exposure and HLA in healthy donors. Profiled with immunoSEQ multiplex PCR; TCRdb holds only in-frame clones, not every one. Among 75,000 to 85,000 clones listed, 80% were seen once. The specimen sequenced was PBMCs. These receptors all stem from a male donor in good health and CMV-seronegative. CDR3s include the opening cysteine and the closing phenylalanine or tryptophan. The D gene is left open where the match is weak. Clone size is not always given. Where it is, it says once, few, many or a class for expanded clones.

V gene	D gene	clone size	J gene	CDR3 DNA	CDR3 protein
TRBV4-3	TRBD2	-	TRBJ2-3	TGCGCCAGCAGCCAAGATACAGCTAGCGGGGGGAATACGCAGTATTTT	CASSQDTASGGNTQYF
TRBV7-9	-	-	TRBJ2-2	TGTGCCAGCAGCTTACCCTTGGGGGGGGGCGATTACACCGGGGAGCTGTTTTTT	CASSLPLGGGDYTGELFF
TRBV5-4	TRBD2	-	TRBJ2-3	TGTGCCAGCAGCTCCGGACTAGCGGGAGGTAGCACAGATACGCAGTATTTT	CASSSGLAGGSTDTQYF
TRBV9	-	-	TRBJ1-2	TGTGCCAGCAGCGTAGAGCTGTCTCCCGCGGGGTATGGCTACCCCTTC	CASSVELSPAGYGYPF
TRBV7-2	TRBD1	-	TRBJ2-2	TGTGCCAGCAGCTTAGGGGGGACAGGGGCCGGGGAGCTGTTTTTT	CASSLGGTGAGELFF
TRBV4-3	-	-	TRBJ2-3	TGCGCCAGCAGCCAAGATCTACTAGGGACAGATACGCAGTATTTT	CASSQDLLGTDTQYF
TRBV2	-	-	TRBJ1-1	TGTGCCAGCAGCCTAACTAGCTGCCCCCTTTTT	CASSLTSCPLF
TRBV7-2	TRBD1	-	TRBJ1-3	TGTGCCAGCAGCTTAACAGGGGATGGAAACACCATATATTTT	CASSLTGDGNTIYF
TRBV5-6	TRBD2	once	TRBJ2-7	TGTGCCAGCAGCTTCAAGTCTAGCGGGGGGCGGTATTACGAGCAGTACTTC	CASSFKSSGGRYYEQYF
TRBV6-1	-	once	TRBJ1-5	TGTGCCAGCATCCAGGGCAACAATCAGCCCCAGCATTTT	CASIQGNNQPQHF
TRBV5-1	TRBD1	-	TRBJ2-7	TGCGCCAGCAGCTTGCAGACAGGGCGCGAGCAGTACTTC	CASSLQTGREQYF
TRBV29-1	-	-	TRBJ2-2	TGCAGCGTTGACAGGTTTAAGGGGGAGCTGTTTTTT	CSVDRFKGELFF
TRBV9	-	-	TRBJ2-5	TGTGCCAGCAGCGTAGGGTACCGGGAGACCGTTCAAGAGACCCAGTACTTC	CASSVGYRETVQETQYF
TRBV18	-	-	TRBJ1-6	TGTGCCAGCTCACCCAACCACGGGGGGATTAATTCACCCCTCAACTTT	CASSPNHGGINSPLNF
TRBV7-2	TRBD1	-	TRBJ2-2	TGTGCCAGCAGCTTAGCGTCGACAGGGATCACCGGGGAGCTGTTTTTT	CASSLASTGITGELFF
TRBV6-5	TRBD1	few	TRBJ1-1	TGTGCCAGCAGTTCCCGGACAGGGACTACTGAAGCTTTCTTT	CASSSRTGTTEAFF
TRBV5-1	-	-	TRBJ1-4	TGCGCCAGCAGCCCCTCAGTAGGGGGAGCTAATGAAAAACTGTTTTTT	CASSPSVGGANEKLFF
TRBV19	TRBD1	-	TRBJ2-1	TGTGCCAGTAGGCCGGGACAGGGGAATAATGAGCAGTTCTTC	CASRPGQGNNEQFF
TRBV9	-	-	TRBJ2-6	TGTGCCAGCAGCGTAGCCCCCAGTGGGGCCAACGTCCTGACTTTC	CASSVAPSGANVLTF
TRBV7-9	-	few	TRBJ2-1	TGTGCCAGCAGCTTAACTGTGTGGGGCGAGCAGTTCTTC	CASSLTVWGEQFF
TRBV28	-	-	TRBJ1-2	TGTGCCAGCAGCCCGGGACACCTCTATGGCTACACCTTC	CASSPGHLYGYTF
TRBV18	TRBD1	few	TRBJ1-5	TGTGCCAGCTCACCATCCACAGGGGGTGGTCAGCCCCAGCATTTT	CASSPSTGGGQPQHF
TRBV11-2	TRBD2	-	TRBJ2-7	TGTGCCAGCAGCAAGGGACTAGCGGGCGAGCAGTACTTC	CASSKGLAGEQYF
TRBV19	TRBD1	few	TRBJ1-5	TGTGCCAGTTCAGACCGGGACAGGGATTATCAGCCCCAGCATTTT	CASSDRDRDYQPQHF
TRBV7-2	TRBD2	-	TRBJ2-7	TGTGCCAGCAGCTTAGACGGGGGGGCGTACGAGCAGTACTTC	CASSLDGGAYEQYF
TRBV5-1	TRBD1	-	TRBJ1-2	TGCGCCAGCAGCCCCGGGGACAGGGTCGTCGATGGCTACCCCTTC	CASSPGDRVVDGYPF
TRBV30	-	-	TRBJ2-7	TGTGCCTGGAGGCTACTCCGGGACACCAGATACGAGCAGTACTTC	CAWRLLRDTRYEQYF
TRBV15	TRBD1	-	TRBJ1-5	TGTGCCACCAGCAGCGACAGGGGTCAGCCCCAGAATTTT	CATSSDRGQPQNF
TRBV19	-	once	TRBJ2-7	TGTGCCAGTAGGACAGGAGACGAGCAGTACTTC	CASRTGDEQYF
TRBV4-1	-	few	TRBJ2-6	TGCGCCAGCAGCCAACGACAGGTTACGGGGGCCAACGTCCTGACTTTC	CASSQRQVTGANVLTF
TRBV11-2	TRBD1	-	TRBJ1-2	TGTGCCAGCAGCCCTCACGGGACAGGGCTTAACTATGGCTACACCTTC	CASSPHGTGLNYGYTF
TRBV27	TRBD1	-	TRBJ1-5	TGTGCCAGCAGTCCAGGACAGGGTCATCAGCCCCAGCATTTT	CASSPGQGHQPQHF
TRBV4-1	-	-	TRBJ1-4	TGCGCCAGCAGCCAAGAGGAAACAGGGAATAATGAAAAACTGTTTTTT	CASSQEETGNNEKLFF
TRBV27	TRBD2	-	TRBJ2-7	TGTGCCAGCAGGGCCTCGGCGGGGGGGGTGAGACGCGAGCAGTACTTC	CASRASAGGVRREQYF
TRBV4-3	-	-	TRBJ1-2	TGCGCCAGCAGCCAAGACGCTCGGGGGGATTATGGCTACACCTTC	CASSQDARGDYGYTF
TRBV5-1	-	-	TRBJ1-1	TGCGCCAGCAGCTTGGCGGGGGTTGGCACTGAAGCTTTCTTT	CASSLAGVGTEAFF
TRBV7-8	-	-	TRBJ1-2	TGTGCCAGCAGCTTAAATCCCAGTGGCTACACCTTC	CASSLNPSGYTF
TRBV6-1	TRBD2	-	TRBJ2-3	TGTGCCAGCAGTTTAGCGGGAGCGAGCACAGATACGCAGTATTTT	CASSLAGASTDTQYF
TRBV19	TRBD1	-	TRBJ2-1	TGTGCCAGTAGTGCAACCCGACAGGGAAGTGAGCAGTTCTTC	CASSATRQGSEQFF
TRBV6-1	-	-	TRBJ1-4	TGTGCCAGCAGTCTGGGGGGGGTTGTGAATGAAAAACTGTTTTTT	CASSLGGVVNEKLFF
TRBV11-3	-	-	TRBJ1-1	TGTGCCAGCAGCTTTCCGGGACACTACACTGAAGCTTTCTTT	CASSFPGHYTEAFF
TRBV6-5	-	few	TRBJ1-5	TGTGCCAGCAGTTACGACTTCAGAGACAGACCACCCCAGCATTTT	CASSYDFRDRPPQHF
TRBV10-1	-	-	TRBJ2-7	TGCGCCAGCCCGTCCCGCCAGGGTACCCTAAACGAGCAGTACTTC	CASPSRQGTLNEQYF
TRBV25-1	TRBD1	-	TRBJ1-2	TGTGCCAGCAGTGTGACAGGGTCATCGAGCGGCTACACCTTC	CASSVTGSSSGYTF
TRBV4-3	-	-	TRBJ2-3	TGCGCCAGCAGCCAAGCCGGGACACCTGATACGCAGTATTTT	CASSQAGTPDTQYF
TRBV7-9	-	-	TRBJ2-5	TGTGCCAGCAGCTTAACGACGGGAAGTTATCAGACCCAGTACTTC	CASSLTTGSYQTQYF
TRBV27	-	once	TRBJ1-2	TGTGCCAGCAGTGGACTCGGGCCGGCCGATGGCTACCCCTTC	CASSGLGPADGYPF
TRBV30	-	-	TRBJ1-4	TGTGCCTGGAGGGTCTTTGCCGGGATGAATGAAAAACTGTTTTTT	CAWRVFAGMNEKLFF
TRBV10-3	-	-	TRBJ1-1	TGTGCCATCAGTGAGTTAGGGGTGAACACTGAAGCTTTCTTT	CAISELGVNTEAFF
TRBV27	TRBD2	-	TRBJ2-3	TGTGCCAGCAGTTGGCTAGCGGGATTCACAGATACGCAGTATTTT	CASSWLAGFTDTQYF
TRBV11-2	TRBD2	-	TRBJ2-7	TGTGCCAGCAGCCTCTCAAGACTAGCGGGAGGGGGTTCCTACGAGCAGTACTTC	CASSLSRLAGGGSYEQYF
TRBV2	-	-	TRBJ2-7	TGTGCCAGCAGCGGACTACTAAGCGCCTCCTACGAGCAGTACTTC	CASSGLLSASYEQYF
TRBV7-8	-	-	TRBJ1-1	TGTGCCAGCAGCTTAGCTTCAGGGCCCACTGAAGCTTTCTTT	CASSLASGPTEAFF
TRBV5-1	TRBD2	-	TRBJ2-1	TGCGCCAGCAGCGGCTCCTGGACTAGCGCACACAATGAGCAGTTCTTC	CASSGSWTSAHNEQFF
TRBV30	TRBD2	-	TRBJ2-1	TGTGCCTGGAATAGCGGGGGGGCCAACAATGAGCAGTTCTTC	CAWNSGGANNEQFF
TRBV2	-	-	TRBJ1-3	TGTGCCAGCAGCCTACAGGGCGGTGGCACTGGAAACACCATATATTTT	CASSLQGGGTGNTIYF
TRBV28	TRBD2	-	TRBJ2-3	TGTGCCAGCAGTTTTCTAGCGGGAACAGATACGCAGTATTTT	CASSFLAGTDTQYF
TRBV28	-	-	TRBJ1-2	TGTGCCAGCAGTTTTCACGGCTACCAGGGCTATGGCTACACCTTC	CASSFHGYQGYGYTF